These 8 T cell receptor beta chains originate from one sample sequenced in a study of shared clonotypes between healthy human individuals. TCRdb's table, derived via immunoSEQ multiplex PCR, lists solely in-frame clones and lacks some. The table records approximately 480,000 clones, about 80% of them present only once. What was sequenced was PBMCs. The receptor source for this set is a woman in her thirties or forties in good health. Some clones in this sample may be carry-over from other donors' samples.

The chain's CDR3 is CASSREQGTEAFF. CDR3 in DNA: TGTGCCAGCAGCCGAGAACAGGGTACTGAAGCTTTCTTT. The rearrangement joins TRBV14 to TRBJ1-1; D perhaps matches TRBD1 (6 bases). The V end lost 4 bases, the J end lost 5 bases, and 11 bases lay between the germline ends. Germline V CDR1 and CDR2: SGHDN, FVKESK. The CDR3 loop spans 13 amino acids.

The chain links TRBV11-3 to TRBJ2-3; D remains unclear. The CDR3 is 15 amino acids. V dropped 5 bases and J dropped 1 base, with 13 bases sitting between them. Germline CDR1 SGHNT, CDR2 YENEEA. The chain's CDR3 is CASSLSSERTDTQYF. The CDR3, as DNA: TGTGCCAGCAGCCTGTCAAGCGAGCGCACAGATACGCAGTATTTT.

As DNA, the CDR3 is TGTGCCAGCAGTTTCGGGATAGACACTGAAGCTTTCTTT. Translated: CASSFGIDTEAFF. The chain is built from TRBV28 and TRBJ1-1; D ambiguous. The CDR3 spans 13 residues. Trimming cost V 3 bases and J 3 bases, with 8 bases left between them. Germline values: CDR1 MDHEN, CDR2 SYDVKM.

This clone was detected only once. The CDR3 coding sequence is TGTGCCAGCAGTACAGGAACCTACGAGCAGTACTTC. Its protein product is CASSTGTYEQYF. The gene calls are TRBV2 and TRBJ2-7, with D possibly being TRBD1 (5 bases). The germline V gene has CDR1 SNHLY and CDR2 FYNNEI. The CDR3 length is 12 residues. Between the trimmed V and J ends, which lost 5 bases and 2 bases, there was a span of 7 bases.

V gene TRBV4-1 combines with J gene TRBJ2-4, with D unresolved. The germline V and J ends were trimmed by 1 base and 10 bases, with 5 bases remaining between them. This CDR3 is built from 11 residues. CDR1 is MGHRA, CDR2 YSYEKL, per germline. CDR3: CASSQALIQYF. The CDR3 region has the DNA TGCGCCAGCAGCCAAGCTTTGATTCAGTACTTC.

The chain is built from TRBV30 and TRBJ1-2; D is unclear. Trimming cost V 0 bases and J 8 bases, with 10 bases left between them. Germline CDR1 and CDR2: GTSNPN and SVGIG (reference sequence). CDR3 size: 12 residues. The CDR3 sequence: CAWSVGLAGYTF. The CDR3 nucleotides read TGTGCCTGGAGTGTAGGTCTGGCGGGCTACACCTTC.

This rearrangement joins TRBV6-4 to TRBJ2-1; a possible D gene is TRBD2 (6 bases). The CDR3 sequence is 16 residues long. With 0 bases removed from V and 7 bases from J, the gap between germline ends came to 16 bases. Germline CDR1 reads MRHNA; CDR2 reads SNTAGT. CDR3 coding DNA: TGTGCCAGCAGTGACTCGACGCGGCTAGCGCGGAATGAGCAGTTCTTC. Its protein product is CASSDSTRLARNEQFF.

This clone came up a few times. V gene TRBV7-3 combines with J gene TRBJ2-2; D perhaps matches TRBD1 (5 bases). The CDR3 covers 16 residues. Trimming took 2 bases from V and 4 from J, leaving 14 bases between them. Germline V gene data show CDR1 as SGHTA and CDR2 as FQGTGA. DNA for the CDR3: TGTGCCAGCAGCTTAGAAGGGGCGATGACCACCGGGGAGCTGTTTTTT. Translation gives CASSLEGAMTTGELFF.